The 9 T cell receptor beta chains listed next were all sequenced from one sample in a study of T cell repertoires in cytomegalovirus infection. TCRdb reprocessed the reads via MiXCR and lists one record per CDR3 protein. The sample records approximately 350,000 distinct CDR3 sequences, approximately 30% being singletons. No antigen is known for these receptors. The sequencing used cultured PBMCs, collected from culture after CMV antigen stimulation. Receptors were obtained from a human donor in good health (CMV status not recorded). Some clones in this sample may be carry-over from other donors' samples.

This clonotype was found many times. V is TRBV12-3 or TRBV12-4 and J is TRBJ2-3; maybe TRBD1 (8 bases). This CDR3 has 15 amino acids. V shed 5 bases and J shed 4 bases, with 16 bases lying between them. The CDR3 sequence: CASSPGQGGADTQYF. The CDR3 bases are TGTGCCAGCAGTCCCGGACAGGGAGGGGCAGATACGCAGTATTTT.

The chain couples TRBV18 to TRBJ2-1, with TRBD2 as a possible D gene (5 bases). This CDR3 is built from 15 residues. V dropped 6 bases and J dropped 3 bases, with 15 bases sitting between them. Germline CDR1 and CDR2: KGHSH and LQKENI. Here the CDR3 reads CASSLDTSFYNEQFF. The CDR3 bases are TGTGCCAGCTCGCTCGATACTAGTTTCTACAATGAGCAGTTCTTC.

This clonotype occurred many times. The rearrangement joins TRBV20-1 to TRBJ2-7, with 8 bases aligning to TRBD2. The CDR3 runs 14 residues. The germline gives CDR1 DFQATT, CDR2 SNEGSKA (reference sequence). J gave up 4 bases and V 2 bases, and 7 bases lay outside the gene matches. CDR3 nucleotides: TGCAGTGCTAGAATTGCCAGCGGGAGATACGAGCAGTACTTC. It is translated as CSARIASGRYEQYF.

The rearrangement joins TRBV10-3 to TRBJ1-1, with D tentatively TRBD1 (5 bases). Germline lookup yields CDR1 ENHRY and CDR2 SYGVKD. The CDR3 covers 14 residues. With 3 bases removed from V and 10 bases from J, the gap between germline ends came to 18 bases. CDR3 nucleotide sequence: TGTGCCATCAGTGAATTAAGCCAGGGTAGAGGAGCTTTCTTT. It codes for CAISELSQGRGAFF.

The chain links TRBV4-1 to TRBJ2-1, with D possibly being TRBD1 (5 bases). CDR1 and CDR2 from the germline V gene are MGHRA and YSYEKL. The CDR3 covers 13 residues. The V end was cut by 1 base, the J end by 12 bases, with 13 bases between. CDR3 nucleotides: TGCGCCAGCAGCCAAGTCTTGGGGCTAGGGCAGTTCTTC. This sequence encodes CASSQVLGLGQFF.

The rearrangement links TRBV19 to TRBJ2-2; TRBD2 aligns across 7 bases. The CDR3 has 15 residues. Per the germline V gene, CDR1 is LNHDA and CDR2 is SQIVND (reference sequence). V gave up 4 bases and J gave up 4 bases; unmatched junction bases: 6. CDR3 sequence reads: CASSTRTRPTGELFF. The CDR3 DNA is TGTGCCAGTAGTACCAGGACTAGACCCACCGGGGAGCTGTTTTTT. Full variable domain (missing parts from reference TRBV19 and TRBJ2-2): DGGITQSPKYLFRKEGQNVTLSCEQNLNHDAMYWYRQDPGQGLRLIYYSQIVNDFQKGDIAEGYSVSREKKESFPLTVTSAQKNPTAFYLCASSTRTRPTGELFFGEGSRLTVL.

The sample holds a few counts of this clonotype. V is TRBV6-1 and J is TRBJ1-6; no definite D call. Germline assignment: CDR1 MNHNS and CDR2 SASEGT. This CDR3 has 12 amino acids. Trimming cost V 7 bases and J 7 bases, with 8 bases left between them. This chain's CDR3 is CASKLGNSPLHF. The CDR3 DNA follows: TGTGCCAGCAAGTTAGGGAATTCACCCCTCCACTTT.

The V and J genes are TRBV19 and TRBJ1-2, with D possibly TRBD1 on 6 matching bases. V was trimmed by 10 bases and J by 5 bases, leaving 20 bases between them. The CDR3 has 14 residues. In germline, CDR1 is LNHDA, CDR2 SQIVND (reference sequence). For the CDR3, the DNA is TGTGCCACCAGACCCCGGACAGAACTTTATGGCTACACCTTC. Translating it yields CATRPRTELYGYTF. Full variable domain (missing parts from reference TRBV19 and TRBJ1-2): DGGITQSPKYLFRKEGQNVTLSCEQNLNHDAMYWYRQDPGQGLRLIYYSQIVNDFQKGDIAEGYSVSREKKESFPLTVTSAQKNPTAFYLCATRPRTELYGYTFGSGTRLTVV.

There are a few counts of this clonotype. The chain has TRBV7-2 and TRBJ1-5, with TRBD1 as a possible D gene (6 bases). Germline CDR1 is SGHTA and CDR2 is FQGNSA. Trimming shortened V by 3 bases and J by 6 bases, and 15 bases separated the two germline ends. The CDR3 totals 15 residues. The chain's CDR3 is CASSFGGLEIQPQHF. In DNA form, the CDR3 reads TGTGCCAGCAGCTTTGGGGGGCTTGAAATTCAGCCCCAGCATTTT.